These 31 T cell receptor beta chains were sequenced from one sample in a study of T cells after yellow fever vaccination (dated by TCRdb to about 2019). In light of the paper, this sample's treatment or condition label describes: live attenuated yellow fever vaccine strain. Library preparation used 5' RACE. Instrument on record: Illumina HiSeq 2500. TCRdb reprocessed the public reads (quality trimming at Q25 with fastp, clone calling with MiXCR) and kept in-frame beta chains. Identical CDR3 protein sequences are pooled into one entry, listed with their most common genes and DNA. The sample has 300,000 or so distinct CDR3 sequences on record, 10% to 15% of them singletons. The ten largest make up 0.5% to 0.6% of the sample. The sequencing here drew on CD4+ T cells sorted from PBMCs, taken 45 days after the yellow fever booster vaccination. The receptors come from a man aged 25 to 40 who received the YFV17D yellow fever vaccine.

This clonotype has a handful of counts. The V and J genes are TRBV3-1 and TRBJ2-7; 8 bases are shared with TRBD1. Germline CDR1 LGHDT, CDR2 YNNKEL (reference sequence). V shed 5 bases, J shed 3 bases, and the junction held 3 bases outside the gene matches. The CDR3 covers 13 residues. The CDR3 nucleotides are TGTGCCAGCAGCGGACAGGGATTCTACGAGCAGTACTTC. This encodes CASSGQGFYEQYF.

This clonotype has a count of ten or more. The chain combines TRBV11-2 with TRBJ2-4; D is uncertain. V dropped 4 bases and J dropped 0 bases, with 7 bases sitting between them. Per the germline V gene, CDR1 is SGHAT and CDR2 is FQNNGV. This CDR3 spans 14 amino acids. The CDR3 sequence is CASSSRLAKNIQYF. As DNA, the CDR3 is TGTGCCAGCAGCTCCCGCTTAGCCAAAAACATTCAGTACTTC.

V and J are TRBV5-1 and TRBJ2-2, with D tentatively TRBD1 (5 bases). Germline loops: CDR1 SGHRS, CDR2 YFSETQ. Trimming stripped 4 bases from V and 2 bases from J, with 15 bases between. This CDR3 contains 16 residues. The CDR3, as DNA: TGCGCCAGCAGCCCCCGGAGCCAGGGCAACACCGGGGAGCTGTTTTTT. Its translation: CASSPRSQGNTGELFF.

This clonotype was seen repeatedly, ten times or more. This chain uses TRBV7-2 with TRBJ2-7; TRBD2 might be the D (5 bases). The CDR3 spans 16 residues. Trimming cost V 1 base and J 5 bases, with 18 bases left between them. Per germline, CDR1 SGHTA and CDR2 FQGNSA. The CDR3, as DNA: TGTGCCAGCAGCTTAGTTGCGGCGACTACTTTCCACGAGCAGTACTTC. It translates to CASSLVAATTFHEQYF.

This clonotype was observed a few times. This chain connects TRBV3-1 to TRBJ2-1; 9 positions agree with TRBD2. After removal of 4 bases from V and 2 bases from J, the junction contained 3 bases not matched to a gene. This CDR3 has 15 residues. Germline V gene data show CDR1 as LGHDT and CDR2 as YNNKEL (reference sequence). The CDR3 coding sequence is TGTGCCAGCAGCCTTAGCGGGAGCGCCTACAATGAGCAGTTCTTC. As protein: CASSLSGSAYNEQFF.

This clonotype was counted only a few times. The CDR3 reads CASGRLGQETQYF. The CDR3 DNA follows: TGTGCCAGCGGTCGCCTCGGGCAAGAGACCCAGTACTTC. The rearrangement joins TRBV27 to TRBJ2-5; no definite D call. Germline-derived CDR1 and CDR2 are MNHEY and SMNVEV (reference sequence). V was shortened by 8 bases and J by 2 bases, with 12 bases between the two germline ends. The CDR3 sequence is 13 residues long.

This clonotype was counted a few times. The chain uses TRBV5-5 and TRBJ2-7, with no clear D. V gave up 3 bases and J gave up 6 bases, with 13 bases separating them. Germline V gene lookup returns CDR1 SGHKS and CDR2 YYEKEE (reference sequence). The CDR3 has 13 amino acids. This CDR3 is CASSSSLFGEQYF. CDR3 DNA: TGTGCCAGCAGCTCCTCCTTATTCGGCGAGCAGTACTTC. The full variable domain, completed using reference TRBV5-5 and TRBJ2-7, is DAGVTQSPTHLIKTRGQQVTLRCSPISGHKSVSWYQQVLGQGPQFIFQYYEKEERGRGNFPDRFSARQFPNYSSELNVNALLLGDSALYLCASSSSLFGEQYFGPGTRLTVT.

This clonotype came up many times. The chain employs TRBV7-9 and TRBJ2-7; perhaps TRBD1 as D (6 bases). Germline V gene data show CDR1 as SEHNR and CDR2 as FQNEAQ (reference sequence). The CDR3 has 12 amino acids. Trimming cost V 3 bases and J 7 bases, with 10 bases left between them. The CDR3 coding sequence is TGTGCCAGCAGCTTCACAGGGACAGAGCAGTACTTC. Translated: CASSFTGTEQYF.

This clonotype was picked up a small number of times. The chain uses TRBV7-2 and TRBJ2-4; tentative D call: TRBD2 (5 bases). Per germline, CDR1 SGHTA and CDR2 FQGNSA. Trimming pared 1 base from V and 4 bases from J, leaving 8 bases between. CDR3 size: 14 residues. CDR3 region: CASSLVEGKNIQYF. The CDR3 DNA follows: TGTGCCAGCAGCTTAGTTGAGGGTAAAAACATTCAGTACTTC.

This clonotype occurred many times. The chain recombines TRBV18 with TRBJ2-4; 7 bases are a match to TRBD1. The J segment lost 6 bases and the V segment lost 4 bases, leaving 6 bases of the junction unmatched. This CDR3 contains 14 residues. The V gene's germline CDR1 is KGHSH and CDR2 LQKENI. CDR3 DNA sequence: TGTGCCAGCTCACAAGACAGGGAATTAAACATTCAGTACTTC. Its translation is CASSQDRELNIQYF.

This clonotype was seen many times. This chain joins TRBV12-3 or TRBV12-4 and TRBJ2-5, with 9 bases identical to TRBD2. This CDR3 contains 15 residues. Losses at the gene ends were 1 base for V and 4 bases for J; bases not matched to a gene: 4. Here the CDR3 reads CASSLGAGGGETQYF. The CDR3, as DNA: TGTGCCAGCAGTTTAGGGGCGGGAGGGGGAGAGACCCAGTACTTC.

This clonotype was detected only a few times. The chain carries TRBV29-1 and TRBJ1-2; unclear D gene. Trimming pared 8 bases from V and 10 bases from J, leaving 8 bases between. There are 8 residues in the CDR3. The germline V gene encodes CDR1 SQVTM and CDR2 ANQGSEA. This chain's CDR3 is CSTGSYTF. The DNA for the CDR3 is TGCAGCACCGGGTCCTACACCTTC.

The chain is built from TRBV11-2 and TRBJ2-1; the D gene could be TRBD1 or TRBD2 (5 bases each). The CDR3 runs 18 residues. Germline loops: CDR1 SGHAT, CDR2 FQNNGV. Trimming took off 7 bases at V and 0 bases at J, with 22 bases between the two ends. This chain's CDR3 is CASNIRDGHGSSYNEQFF. CDR3 nucleotide sequence: TGTGCCAGCAATATACGGGACGGTCATGGGAGCTCCTACAATGAGCAGTTCTTC.

This chain joins TRBV5-1 and TRBJ2-2; D perhaps matches TRBD2 (6 bases). The CDR3 is 15 amino acids. V lost 4 bases and J 6 bases, leaving 16 bases between the germline ends. The germline V gene encodes CDR1 SGHRS and CDR2 YFSETQ. The CDR3 DNA is TGCGCCAGCAGCCTGGGAGGCAGATTGGCCGGGGAGCTGTTTTTT. Protein product: CASSLGGRLAGELFF.

The chain uses TRBV27 and TRBJ2-7; D is unclear. Germline assignment: CDR1 MNHEY and CDR2 SMNVEV (reference sequence). The CDR3 runs to 18 residues. Trimming took 4 bases from V and 0 from J, leaving 22 bases between them. This chain's CDR3 is CASSSGRPSKGSSYEQYF. The CDR3 DNA follows: TGTGCCAGCAGTTCTGGCAGGCCTTCAAAGGGTTCCTCCTACGAGCAGTACTTC.

The sample holds a few counts of this clonotype. This rearrangement joins TRBV5-1 to TRBJ2-7; D is possibly TRBD1 (6 bases). This CDR3 has 13 residues. Germline V gene data show CDR1 as SGHRS and CDR2 as YFSETQ. The V and J ends lost 1 base and 4 bases respectively, with 9 bases between them. CDR3 sequence reads: CASSLNREYEQYF. The CDR3 DNA is TGCGCCAGCAGCTTGAACAGGGAGTACGAGCAGTACTTC.

The gene calls are TRBV10-3 and TRBJ2-5; D not certain. V was pared by 3 bases and J by 3 bases, with 8 bases between. The CDR3 runs 13 residues. CDR1 ENHRY and CDR2 SYGVKD come from the germline V gene. CDR3 region: CAISETFEETQYF. The CDR3 nucleotides are TGTGCCATCAGTGAAACCTTTGAAGAGACCCAGTACTTC.

This clonotype was seen a few times. This chain joins TRBV29-1 and TRBJ2-5; 8 positions match TRBD1. This CDR3 spans 13 amino acids. Germline V CDR1 and CDR2: SQVTM, ANQGSEA. With V trimmed by 3 bases and J by 2 bases, 2 bases remained unmatched. The CDR3 region has the DNA TGCAGCGTTGATAGGACAGGGCAAGAGACCCAGTACTTC. Its protein is CSVDRTGQETQYF.

The J gene is TRBJ1-1, the V gene TRBV12-3 or TRBV12-4, with D possibly being TRBD1 (6 bases). V dropped 8 bases and J dropped 5 bases, with 15 bases sitting between them. The CDR3 has 13 amino acids. The CDR3 spells CASLGGTWTEAFF. CDR3 bases: TGTGCCAGCCTCGGGGGGACATGGACTGAAGCTTTCTTT.

Only a few counts were recorded for this clonotype. The V gene is TRBV5-1, the J gene TRBJ2-1; no reliable D call. Germline V gene lookup returns CDR1 SGHRS and CDR2 YFSETQ. CDR3 length: 15 residues. V lost 7 bases to trimming and J lost 10 bases, with 24 bases between them. CDR3 residues: CASSNSGSTEGEQFF. In nucleotides, the CDR3 is TGCGCCAGCTCGAACTCCGGGTCCACAGAAGGGGAGCAGTTCTTC.

J is TRBJ2-7 and V is TRBV7-8; D is undetermined. The CDR3 contains 14 residues. The germline gives CDR1 SGHVS, CDR2 FQNEAQ. The V gene lost 1 base and the J gene lost 0 bases, with 7 bases spanning the gap. The CDR3 loop reads CASSLVRTSYEQYF. The DNA of the CDR3 is TGTGCCAGCAGCTTAGTTCGGACCTCCTACGAGCAGTACTTC.

The chain recombines TRBV11-2 with TRBJ2-1, with D possibly being TRBD2 (5 bases). The CDR3 sequence is 14 residues long. Germline CDR1 reads SGHAT; CDR2 reads FQNNGV. V shed 4 bases and J shed 9 bases, with 16 bases lying between them. CDR3 DNA: TGTGCCAGCAGCTCGTCCTCTAGCTACGGTGAGCAGTTCTTC. Translated: CASSSSSSYGEQFF.

V and J are TRBV20-1 and TRBJ2-3; 7 bases match TRBD2. Germline lookup yields CDR1 DFQATT and CDR2 SNEGSKA (reference sequence). After removal of 6 bases from V and 1 base from J, the junction contained 4 bases not matched to a gene. This CDR3 has 13 amino acids. CDR3 sequence: CSAGREGTDTQYF. The CDR3 DNA reads as TGCAGTGCAGGACGGGAGGGCACAGATACGCAGTATTTT.

This clonotype occurred a few times. The chain combines TRBV5-1 with TRBJ2-5; 13 nucleotides line up with TRBD2. V shed 4 bases and J 5 bases; nucleotides not matched to a gene: 8. Germline values: CDR1 SGHRS, CDR2 YFSETQ. The CDR3 spans 16 residues. CDR3 sequence: CASSPGLAGVGETQYF. CDR3 sequence (DNA): TGCGCCAGCAGCCCCGGACTAGCGGGAGTAGGGGAGACCCAGTACTTC.

This rearrangement joins TRBV28 to TRBJ2-7; D is unclear. CDR1 and CDR2 from the germline V gene are MDHEN and SYDVKM. The V end was cut by 5 bases, the J end by 2 bases, with 4 bases between. This CDR3 is 11 amino acids long. Written as DNA, the CDR3 is TGTGCCAGCAGTCCTACCTACGAGCAGTACTTC. Translation gives CASSPTYEQYF.

The chain recombines TRBV20-1 with TRBJ1-2; 9 bases are a match to TRBD1. The V gene end was trimmed by 5 bases and the J gene end by 1 base; junction bases not matched to a gene: 5. Looked up from germline, CDR1 is DFQATT and CDR2 is SNEGSKA (reference sequence). The CDR3 runs to 14 residues. CDR3 protein: CSARDRARNYGYTF. The CDR3 DNA reads TGCAGTGCTCGGGACAGGGCGCGTAACTATGGCTACACCTTC.

This clonotype was detected only a few times. The chain has TRBV28 and TRBJ2-5, with 7 bases fitting TRBD2. V lost 3 bases, J lost 5 bases, and 12 bases stayed unmatched. The CDR3 has 16 residues. CDR1 MDHEN and CDR2 SYDVKM come from the germline V gene. The CDR3 nucleotides read TGTGCCAGCAGTTTCCAACCGACTAGCCCTAGGGAGACCCAGTACTTC. Its translation is CASSFQPTSPRETQYF.

This clonotype appeared a few times. The rearrangement uses TRBV7-9 and TRBJ2-1, with 9 bases lining up with TRBD1. With 4 bases clipped from V and 5 bases from J, the junction kept 3 bases outside the gene matches. This CDR3 spans 14 amino acids. Germline-derived CDR1 and CDR2 are SEHNR and FQNEAQ (reference sequence). The CDR3 region is CASSSDRGDNEQFF. In DNA, the CDR3 is TGTGCCAGCAGCTCGGACAGGGGAGACAATGAGCAGTTCTTC.

V usage is TRBV14 and J usage is TRBJ2-1; TRBD2 agrees at 10 bases. The CDR3 sequence is 17 residues long. V was pared by 2 bases and J by 4 bases, with 8 bases of the junction left unmatched. Germline V gene data show CDR1 as SGHDN and CDR2 as FVKESK. CDR3 coding DNA: TGTGCCAGCAGCCAACGTCAGCGGACTAGCGGTTACAATGAGCAGTTCTTC. Its protein product is CASSQRQRTSGYNEQFF. Using reference TRBV14 and TRBJ2-1 for the parts outside the CDR3, the full variable domain is EAGVTQFPSHSVIEKGQTVTLRCDPISGHDNLYWYRRVMGKEIKFLLHFVKESKQDESGMPNNRFLAERTGGTYSTLKVQPAELEDSGVYFCASSQRQRTSGYNEQFFGPGTRLTVL.

This clonotype was found many times. The chain joins TRBV12-5 to TRBJ2-3, with D possibly being TRBD2 (5 bases). The V gene lost 6 bases and the J gene lost 1 base, with 14 bases spanning the gap. The CDR3 runs to 15 residues. Germline V gene sequence: CDR1 LGHNT, CDR2 FRNRAP. CDR3: CASGSLQRRTDTQYF. The CDR3 nucleotides read TGTGCTAGTGGCTCCCTTCAGCGGCGCACAGATACGCAGTATTTT.

The chain employs TRBV12-3 or TRBV12-4 and TRBJ2-2, with 7 bases aligning to TRBD2. The CDR3 sequence is 17 residues long. With 5 bases clipped from V and 5 bases from J, the junction kept 14 bases outside the gene matches. The CDR3 DNA follows: TGTGCCAGCAGTCCTCGGGGCGGGAGTTACCTGACCGGGGAGCTGTTTTTT. Encoded protein: CASSPRGGSYLTGELFF.